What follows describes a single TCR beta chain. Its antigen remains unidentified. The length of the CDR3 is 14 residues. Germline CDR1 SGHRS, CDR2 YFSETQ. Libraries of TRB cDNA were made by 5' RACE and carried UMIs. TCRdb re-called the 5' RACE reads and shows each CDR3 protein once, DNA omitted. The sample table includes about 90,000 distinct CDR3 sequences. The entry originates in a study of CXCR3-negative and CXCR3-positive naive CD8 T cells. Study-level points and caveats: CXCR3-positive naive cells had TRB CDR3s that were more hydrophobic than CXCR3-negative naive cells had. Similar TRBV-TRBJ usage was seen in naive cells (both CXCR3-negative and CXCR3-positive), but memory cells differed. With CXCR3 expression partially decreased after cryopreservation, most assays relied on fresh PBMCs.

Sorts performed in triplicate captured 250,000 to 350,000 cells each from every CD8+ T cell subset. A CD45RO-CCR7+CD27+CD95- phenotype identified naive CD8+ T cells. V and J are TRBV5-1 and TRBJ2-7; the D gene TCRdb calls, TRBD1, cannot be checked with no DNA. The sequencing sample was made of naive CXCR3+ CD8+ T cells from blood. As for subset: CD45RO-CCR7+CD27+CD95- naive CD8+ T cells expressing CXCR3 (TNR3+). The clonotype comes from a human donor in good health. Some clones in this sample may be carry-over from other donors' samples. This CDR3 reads CASSPDRGHYEQYF. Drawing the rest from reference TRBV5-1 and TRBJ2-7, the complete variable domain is KAGVTQTPRYLIKTRGQQVTLSCSPISGHRSVSWYQQTPGQGLQFLFEYFSETQRNKGNFPGRFSGRQFSNSRSEMNVSTLELGDSALYLCASSPDRGHYEQYFGPGTRLTVT.